The clone carrying this T cell receptor (beta chain) was detected a few times. The target antigen is unknown. The entry originates in a study of shared clonotypes between healthy human individuals. The study, taken as a whole, reports: Larger estimated richness was generally seen in naive subsets than in memory subsets.

With 0 bases removed from V and 13 bases from J, the gap between germline ends came to 20 bases. CDR1 SGHRS and CDR2 YFSETQ come from the germline V gene. The CDR3 has 16 amino acids. The repertoire was sequenced with immunoSEQ multiplex PCR; TCRdb's copy has only in-frame clones and lacks some. The sample carries about 2 million clones, 90% to 95% recorded once. The sample was naive CD4+ T cells sorted from blood. Subset: CD45RA+ positively selected. This chain joins TRBV5-1 and TRBJ1-6; possibly TRBD1 for D (6 bases). The sequence came from a man aged 18 to 35 in good health. CDR3 sequence (DNA): TGCGCCAGCAGCTTGGGACCAGGGGACCCCGGACTGCCCCTCCACTTT. Translating gives CASSLGPGDPGLPLHF.